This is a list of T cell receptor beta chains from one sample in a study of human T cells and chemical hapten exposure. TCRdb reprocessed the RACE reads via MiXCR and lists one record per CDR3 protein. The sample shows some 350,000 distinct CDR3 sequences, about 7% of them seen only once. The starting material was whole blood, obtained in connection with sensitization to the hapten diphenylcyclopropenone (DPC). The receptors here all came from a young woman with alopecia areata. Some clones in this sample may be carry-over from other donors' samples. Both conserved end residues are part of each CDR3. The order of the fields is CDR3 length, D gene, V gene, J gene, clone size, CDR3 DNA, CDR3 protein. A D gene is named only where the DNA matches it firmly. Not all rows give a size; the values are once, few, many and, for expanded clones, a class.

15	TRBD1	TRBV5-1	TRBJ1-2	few	TGCGCCAGCAGCTTCCGGACAGGGGGAGTCTATGGCTACACCTTC	CASSFRTGGVYGYTF
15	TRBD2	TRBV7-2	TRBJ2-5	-	TGTGCCAGCAGCCCGGGACTAGCCAACCAGGGGACCCAGTACTTC	CASSPGLANQGTQYF
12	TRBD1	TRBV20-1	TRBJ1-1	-	TGCAGTGCTTACAGGGGTGGCACTGAAGCTTTCTTT	CSAYRGGTEAFF
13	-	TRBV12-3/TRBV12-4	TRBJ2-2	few	TGTGCCAGCGGTAGGGAAAACACCGGGGAGCTGTTTTTT	CASGRENTGELFF
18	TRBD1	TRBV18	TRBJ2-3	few	TGTGCCAGCTCACCACATACCCCAGGACAGGGTCTAGGAGATACGCAGTATTTT	CASSPHTPGQGLGDTQYF
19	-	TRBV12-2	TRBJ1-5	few	TGTGCAAGTCGCTCCTGCCGGGACAGAGTCGAAAATAGCAATCAGCCCCAGCATTTT	CASRSCRDRVENSNQPQHF
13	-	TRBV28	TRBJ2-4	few	TGTGCCAGCAGTTTTGGGGAATGGAACATTCAGTACTTC	CASSFGEWNIQYF
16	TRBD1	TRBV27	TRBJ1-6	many	TGTGCCAGCACCACGGGGTACAGGGGAGATAATTCACCCCTCCACTTT	CASTTGYRGDNSPLHF
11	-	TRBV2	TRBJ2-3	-	TGTGCCAGCAGTGAGGAAGATACGCAGTATTTT	CASSEEDTQYF
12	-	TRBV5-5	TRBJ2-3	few	TGTGCCAGCAGCTTGATACCGGATACGCAGTATTTT	CASSLIPDTQYF
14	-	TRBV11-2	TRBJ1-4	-	TGTGCCAGCAGCTTCCAGGGGCGCGGTGAAAAACTGTTTTTT	CASSFQGRGEKLFF
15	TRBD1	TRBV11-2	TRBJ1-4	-	TGTGCCAGCAGCCAAGGACAGGGAGAAGGTGAAAAACTGTTTTTT	CASSQGQGEGEKLFF
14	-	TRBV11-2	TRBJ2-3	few	TGTGCCAGCAGCTTAGATCGCCCTACAGATACGCAGTATTTT	CASSLDRPTDTQYF
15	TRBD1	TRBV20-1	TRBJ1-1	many	TGCAGTGCTAGAGATCCCGAAGGGGGCGAAACTGAAGCTTTCTTT	CSARDPEGGETEAFF
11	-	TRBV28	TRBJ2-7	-	TGTGCCAGCAGTTTCGGGACGATGATGTACTTC	CASSFGTMMYF
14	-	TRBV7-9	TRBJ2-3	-	TGTGCCAGCAGCCCCCAGATGAGCACAGATACGCAGTATTTT	CASSPQMSTDTQYF
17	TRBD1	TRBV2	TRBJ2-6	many	TGTGCCAGCAGTGGGGGACAGGGGTACTCTGGGGCCAACGTCCTGACTTTC	CASSGGQGYSGANVLTF
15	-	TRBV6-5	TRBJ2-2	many	TGTGCCAGCAGTTACTCCGGCGGATTTACCGGGGAGCTGTTTTTT	CASSYSGGFTGELFF
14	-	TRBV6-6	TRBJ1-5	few	TGTGCCAGCGCGGCGGCGTATAGCAATCAGCCCCAGCATTTT	CASAAAYSNQPQHF
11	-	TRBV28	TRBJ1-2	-	TGTGCCACCCAGACCAACTATGGCTACACCTTC	CATQTNYGYTF
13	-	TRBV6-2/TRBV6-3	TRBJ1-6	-	TGTGCCAGCAGTTCGGACAGCCATTCACCCCTCCACTTT	CASSSDSHSPLHF
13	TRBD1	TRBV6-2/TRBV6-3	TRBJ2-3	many	TGTGCCAGCAACAGGGGTAGCACAGATACGCAGTATTTT	CASNRGSTDTQYF
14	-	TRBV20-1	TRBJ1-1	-	TGCAGTGCTAGAGATCCGACAAAAAACACTGAAGCTTTCTTT	CSARDPTKNTEAFF
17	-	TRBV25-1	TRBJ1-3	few	TGTGCCAGCAGTGAGGTGGTTCCGGGGCCGCATGGAAACACCATATATTTT	CASSEVVPGPHGNTIYF
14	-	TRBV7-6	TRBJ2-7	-	TGTGCCAGCAGCTTAGCCTCTCGCAAAGCCGAGCAGTACTTC	CASSLASRKAEQYF
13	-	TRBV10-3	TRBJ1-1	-	TGTGCCATCAGTGAGCATGGGGACACTGAAGCTTTCTTT	CAISEHGDTEAFF
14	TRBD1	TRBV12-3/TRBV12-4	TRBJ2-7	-	TGTGCCAGCACCCACAGGGGCCTCCCTACCGAACAGTACTTC	CASTHRGLPTEQYF
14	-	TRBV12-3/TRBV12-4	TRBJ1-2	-	TGTGCCAGCAGTTGGGGAACGGGAAACTATGGCTACACCTTC	CASSWGTGNYGYTF
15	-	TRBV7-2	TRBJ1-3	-	TGTGCCAGCAGCTTAAGACAAGGGATTAGAGACACCATATATTTT	CASSLRQGIRDTIYF
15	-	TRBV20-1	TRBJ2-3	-	TGCAGTGCTAGAGCCGCGACAGGAGCCACAGATACGCAGTATTTT	CSARAATGATDTQYF
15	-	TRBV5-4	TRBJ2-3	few	TGTGCCAGCAGCCAGAAGCTAGTTGGGACAGATACGCAGTATTTT	CASSQKLVGTDTQYF
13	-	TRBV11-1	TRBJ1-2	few	TGTGCCACCACTATTGGGTTGGATTATGGCTACACCTTC	CATTIGLDYGYTF
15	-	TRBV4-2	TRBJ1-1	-	TGTGCCAGCAGCCAAGAGGAGGGGCAGGGCACTGAAGCTTTCTTT	CASSQEEGQGTEAFF
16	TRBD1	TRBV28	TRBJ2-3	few	TGTGCCAGCCCCAGGTCCCGGGACAGGGGCACAGATACGCAGTATTTT	CASPRSRDRGTDTQYF
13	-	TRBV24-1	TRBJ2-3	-	TGTGCCACCAGTGATGGGGCTACAGATACGCAGTATTTT	CATSDGATDTQYF
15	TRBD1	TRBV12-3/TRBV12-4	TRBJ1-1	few	TGTGCCAGCAACCCCGCGGGACAGGGGGCGTCTGAAGCTTTCTTT	CASNPAGQGASEAFF
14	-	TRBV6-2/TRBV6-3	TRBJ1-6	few	TGTGCCAGCCGCCCGGGGGGCTATGATTCACCCCTCCACTTT	CASRPGGYDSPLHF
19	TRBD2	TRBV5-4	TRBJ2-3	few	TGTGCCAGCAGCTTGGCCTCTAGGCCCATAGCGGGGGGCACAGATACGCAGTATTTT	CASSLASRPIAGGTDTQYF
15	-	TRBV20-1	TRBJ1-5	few	TGCAGTGCTGAACCGGCGGGAACATTCAATCAGCCCCAGCATTTT	CSAEPAGTFNQPQHF
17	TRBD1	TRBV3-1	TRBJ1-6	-	TGTGCCAGCAGCCAAATACCGGGACAGGGCTCCGGATCACCCCTCCACTTT	CASSQIPGQGSGSPLHF
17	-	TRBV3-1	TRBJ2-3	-	TGTGCCAGCAGCCCTATCATGATTGCCGAGCCCCCAGATACGCAGTATTTT	CASSPIMIAEPPDTQYF
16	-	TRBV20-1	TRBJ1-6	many	TGCAGTGCTAGAGATTTGACATCGGGTGAGAATTCACCCCTCCACTTT	CSARDLTSGENSPLHF
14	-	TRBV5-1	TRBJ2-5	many	TGCGCCAGCAGCCCGGTAGGGATACAAGAAACCCAGTACTTC	CASSPVGIQETQYF
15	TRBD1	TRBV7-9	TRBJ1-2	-	TGTGCCAGCAGCTCCATCGGACAGGGGAACTATGGCTACACCTTC	CASSSIGQGNYGYTF
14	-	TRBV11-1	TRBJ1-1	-	TGTGCCAGCACACTTCGTACGGGGGACACTGAAGCTTTCTTT	CASTLRTGDTEAFF
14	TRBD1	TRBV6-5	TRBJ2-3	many	TGTGCCAGCAGTTATGCCGGACAGGGAGGAGCGCAGTATTTT	CASSYAGQGGAQYF
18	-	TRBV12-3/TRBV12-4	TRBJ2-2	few	TGTGCCAGCAGTTTAGCGCCGGGGACAGCGGGCTTCGCGGGGGAGCTGTTTTTT	CASSLAPGTAGFAGELFF
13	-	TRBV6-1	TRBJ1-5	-	TGTGCCAGCACTGTAGGAAGCAATCAGCCCCAGCATTTT	CASTVGSNQPQHF
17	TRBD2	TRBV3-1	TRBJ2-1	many	TGTGCCAGCAGCCAACTTAGCGGGGGGGCCGGATACAATGAGCAGTTCTTC	CASSQLSGGAGYNEQFF
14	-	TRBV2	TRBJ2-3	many	TGTGCCAGCAGTGTGAGGACTAGCACAGATACGCAGTATTTT	CASSVRTSTDTQYF